This T cell receptor (beta chain) was obtained from a study of T cell changes during pregnancy in multiple sclerosis. The V gene's germline CDR1 is SEHNR and CDR2 FQNEAQ (reference sequence). J lost 6 bases, V lost 4 bases, and 5 bases had no gene match. This CDR3 is built from 13 residues. Generated by immunoSEQ multiplex PCR, the TCRdb table keeps only in-frame clones and is missing some. Found here are tens of thousands of clones, 80% to 95% of them singletons; the top ten hold 0.25% to 0.3%. J is TRBJ2-7 and V is TRBV7-9; 8 bases match TRBD1. Here the sequenced sample was CD4+ T cells from peripheral blood mononuclear cells, taken in the second trimester of pregnancy. This clonotype was obtained from a female donor with multiple sclerosis, enrolled in a pregnancy study. The CDR3 is CASSSADRGEQYF. The DNA for the CDR3 is TGTGCCAGCAGCTCCGCCGACAGGGGCGAGCAGTACTTC.